This T cell receptor beta chain was observed in a study of blood T cells in healthy people across ages. In this sample, this clonotype turned up once. Peripheral blood samples of about 10 milliliters were drawn from each donor. V lost 0 bases to trimming and J lost 2 bases, with 16 bases between them. The CDR3 spans 18 residues. Germline values: CDR1 KGHDR, CDR2 SFDVKD. Then a second PCR, running about 6 to 12 cycles, was carried out with a sample-barcoded 5' primer and a J-beta primer mix. TCRdb called the 5' RACE reads again in MiXCR, with one record for every CDR3 protein. Of 850,000 to 1,100,000 distinct CDR3 sequences listed, under 40% are singletons.

Sequenced input: blood. This TCR was recovered from a man between 18 and 29 years old in good health. The chain uses TRBV24-1 and TRBJ1-3; D may be TRBD1 (5 bases). The CDR3 nucleotides read TGTGCCACCAGTGATTTGCGAGTCCAGGGAGGGACTGGAAACACCATATATTTT. Its protein is CATSDLRVQGGTGNTIYF.